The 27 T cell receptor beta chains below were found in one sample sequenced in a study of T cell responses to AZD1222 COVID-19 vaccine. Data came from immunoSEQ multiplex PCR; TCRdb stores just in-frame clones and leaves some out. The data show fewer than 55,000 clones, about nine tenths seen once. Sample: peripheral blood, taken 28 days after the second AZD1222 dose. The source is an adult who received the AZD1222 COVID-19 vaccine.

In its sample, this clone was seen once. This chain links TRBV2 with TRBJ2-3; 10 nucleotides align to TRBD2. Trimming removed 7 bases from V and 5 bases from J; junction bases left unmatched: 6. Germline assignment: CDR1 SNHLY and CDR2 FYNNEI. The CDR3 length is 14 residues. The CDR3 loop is CASTKRGGGDTQYF. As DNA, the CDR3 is TGTGCCAGCACTAAGCGGGGGGGCGGAGATACGCAGTATTTT.

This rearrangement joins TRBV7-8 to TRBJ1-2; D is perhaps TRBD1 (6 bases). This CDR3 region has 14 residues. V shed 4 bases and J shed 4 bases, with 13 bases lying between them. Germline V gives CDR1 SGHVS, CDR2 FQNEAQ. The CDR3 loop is CASSSAGARYGYTF. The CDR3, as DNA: TGTGCCAGCAGCTCCGCAGGGGCCCGCTATGGCTACACCTTC.

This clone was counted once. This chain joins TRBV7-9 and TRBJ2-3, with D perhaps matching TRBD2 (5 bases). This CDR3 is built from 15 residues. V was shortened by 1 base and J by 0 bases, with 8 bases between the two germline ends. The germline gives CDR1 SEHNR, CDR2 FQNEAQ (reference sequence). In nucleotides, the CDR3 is TGTGCCAGCAGCTTAGGGACTTTCAGCACAGATACGCAGTATTTT. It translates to CASSLGTFSTDTQYF.

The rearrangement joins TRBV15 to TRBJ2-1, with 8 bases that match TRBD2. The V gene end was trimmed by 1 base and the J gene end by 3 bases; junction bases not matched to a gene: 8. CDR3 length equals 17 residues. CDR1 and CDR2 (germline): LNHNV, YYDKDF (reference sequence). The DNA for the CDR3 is TGTGCCACCAGCAGAGGCCCCGGGGGGGCCAGCTACAATGAGCAGTTCTTC. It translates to CATSRGPGGASYNEQFF.

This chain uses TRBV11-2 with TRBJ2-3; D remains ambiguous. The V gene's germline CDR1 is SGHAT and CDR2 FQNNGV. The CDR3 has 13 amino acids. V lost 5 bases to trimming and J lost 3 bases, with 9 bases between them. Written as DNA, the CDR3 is TGTGCCAGCAGCCCACTATGGACAGATACGCAGTATTTT. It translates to CASSPLWTDTQYF.

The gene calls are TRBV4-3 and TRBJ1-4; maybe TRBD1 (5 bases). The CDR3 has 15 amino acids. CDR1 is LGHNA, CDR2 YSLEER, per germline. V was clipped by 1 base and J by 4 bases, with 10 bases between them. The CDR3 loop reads CASSQGSGFNEKLFF. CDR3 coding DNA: TGCGCCAGCAGCCAAGGGTCAGGGTTTAATGAAAAACTGTTTTTT.

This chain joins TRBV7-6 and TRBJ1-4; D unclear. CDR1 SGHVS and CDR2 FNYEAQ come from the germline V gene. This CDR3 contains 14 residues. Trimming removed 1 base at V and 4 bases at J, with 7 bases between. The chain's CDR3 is CASSLGTGNEKLFF. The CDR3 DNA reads TGTGCCAGCAGCTTAGGGACGGGTAATGAAAAACTGTTTTTT.

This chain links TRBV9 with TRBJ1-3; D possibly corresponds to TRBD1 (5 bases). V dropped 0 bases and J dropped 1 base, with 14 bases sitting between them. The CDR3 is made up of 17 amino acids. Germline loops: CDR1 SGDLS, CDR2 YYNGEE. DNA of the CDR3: TGTGCCAGCAGCGTAGAACTAAGGGGCGAATCTGGAAACACCATATATTTT. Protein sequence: CASSVELRGESGNTIYF. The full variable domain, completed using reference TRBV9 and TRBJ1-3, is DSGVTQTPKHLITATGQRVTLRCSPRSGDLSVYWYQQSLDQGLQFLIQYYNGEERAKGNILERFSAQQFPDLHSELNLSSLELGDSALYFCASSVELRGESGNTIYFGEGSWLTVV.

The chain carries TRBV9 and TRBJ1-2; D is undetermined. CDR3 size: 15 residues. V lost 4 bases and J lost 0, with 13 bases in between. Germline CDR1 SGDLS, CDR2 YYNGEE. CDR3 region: CASSSDRPANYGYTF. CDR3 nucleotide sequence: TGTGCCAGCAGCTCGGACCGACCAGCTAACTATGGCTACACCTTC.

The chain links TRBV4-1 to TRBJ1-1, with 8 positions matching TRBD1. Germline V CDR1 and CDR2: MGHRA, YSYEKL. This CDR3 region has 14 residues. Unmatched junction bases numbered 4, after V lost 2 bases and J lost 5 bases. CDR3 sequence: CASSQPTGGTEAFF. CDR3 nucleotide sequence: TGCGCCAGCAGCCAACCTACAGGGGGGACTGAAGCTTTCTTT.

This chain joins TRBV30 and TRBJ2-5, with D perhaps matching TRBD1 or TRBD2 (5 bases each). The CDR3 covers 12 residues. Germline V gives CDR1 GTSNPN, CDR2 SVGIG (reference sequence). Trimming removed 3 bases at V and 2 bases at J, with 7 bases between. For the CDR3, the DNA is TGTGCCTGGAGCGGGGCACAAGAGACCCAGTACTTC. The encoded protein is CAWSGAQETQYF. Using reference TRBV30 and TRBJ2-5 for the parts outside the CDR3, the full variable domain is SQTIHQWPATLVQPVGSPLSLECTVEGTSNPNLYWYRQAAGRGLQLLFYSVGIGQISSEVPQNLSASRPQDRQFILSSKKLLLSDSGFYLCAWSGAQETQYFGPGTRLLVL.

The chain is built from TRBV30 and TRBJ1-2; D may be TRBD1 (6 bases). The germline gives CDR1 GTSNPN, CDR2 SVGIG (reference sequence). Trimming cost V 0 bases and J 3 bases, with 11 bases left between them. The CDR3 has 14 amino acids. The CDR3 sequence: CAWSVGGPDYGYTF. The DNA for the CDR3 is TGTGCCTGGAGTGTAGGGGGGCCCGACTATGGCTACACCTTC.

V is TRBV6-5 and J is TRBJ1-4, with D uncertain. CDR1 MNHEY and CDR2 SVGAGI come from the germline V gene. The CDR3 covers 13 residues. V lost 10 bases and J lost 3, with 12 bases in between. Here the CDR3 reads CATAATANEKLFF. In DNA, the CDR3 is TGTGCCACCGCAGCCACCGCTAATGAAAAACTGTTTTTT.

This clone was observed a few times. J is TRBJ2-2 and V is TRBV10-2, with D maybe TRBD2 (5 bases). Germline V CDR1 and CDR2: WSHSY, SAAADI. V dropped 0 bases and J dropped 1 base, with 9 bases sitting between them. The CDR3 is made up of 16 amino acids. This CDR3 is CASSESAGVNTGELFF. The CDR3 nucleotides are TGCGCCAGCAGTGAGTCGGCCGGGGTGAACACCGGGGAGCTGTTTTTT.

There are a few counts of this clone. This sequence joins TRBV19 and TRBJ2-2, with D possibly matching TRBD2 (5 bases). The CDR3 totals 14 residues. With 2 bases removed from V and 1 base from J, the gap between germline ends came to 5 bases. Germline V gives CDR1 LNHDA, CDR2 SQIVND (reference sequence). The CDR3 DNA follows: TGTGCCAGTAGTATAACTAGGAACACCGGGGAGCTGTTTTTT. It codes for CASSITRNTGELFF.

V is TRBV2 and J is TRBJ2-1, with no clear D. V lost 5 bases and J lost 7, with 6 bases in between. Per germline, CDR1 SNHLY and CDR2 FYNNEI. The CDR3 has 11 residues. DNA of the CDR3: TGTGCCAGCAGTCCCTTAAATGAGCAGTTCTTC. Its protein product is CASSPLNEQFF.

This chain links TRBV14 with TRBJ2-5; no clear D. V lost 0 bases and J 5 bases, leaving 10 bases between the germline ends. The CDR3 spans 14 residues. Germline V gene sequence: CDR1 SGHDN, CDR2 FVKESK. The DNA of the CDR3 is TGTGCCAGCAGCCAAGAGAACAATCGGGAGACCCAGTACTTC. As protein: CASSQENNRETQYF.

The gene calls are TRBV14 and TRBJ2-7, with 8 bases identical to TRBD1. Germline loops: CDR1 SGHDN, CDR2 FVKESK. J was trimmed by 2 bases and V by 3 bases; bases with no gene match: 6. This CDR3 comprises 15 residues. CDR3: CASSQGGQGTYEQYF. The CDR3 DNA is TGTGCCAGCAGCCAGGGTGGACAGGGAACCTACGAGCAGTACTTC.

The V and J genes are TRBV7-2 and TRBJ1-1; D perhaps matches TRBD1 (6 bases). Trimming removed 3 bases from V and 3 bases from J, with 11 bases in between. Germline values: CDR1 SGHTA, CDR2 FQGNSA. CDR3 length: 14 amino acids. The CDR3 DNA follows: TGTGCCAGCAGCTTTCGGACAGATTACACTGAAGCTTTCTTT. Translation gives CASSFRTDYTEAFF.

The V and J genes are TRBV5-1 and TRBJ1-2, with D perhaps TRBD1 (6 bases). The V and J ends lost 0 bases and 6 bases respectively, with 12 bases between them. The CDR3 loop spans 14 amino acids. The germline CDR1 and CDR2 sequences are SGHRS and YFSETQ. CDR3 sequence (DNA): TGCGCCAGCAGCTTGGAGAACAGGGCGGATGGCTACACCTTC. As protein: CASSLENRADGYTF.

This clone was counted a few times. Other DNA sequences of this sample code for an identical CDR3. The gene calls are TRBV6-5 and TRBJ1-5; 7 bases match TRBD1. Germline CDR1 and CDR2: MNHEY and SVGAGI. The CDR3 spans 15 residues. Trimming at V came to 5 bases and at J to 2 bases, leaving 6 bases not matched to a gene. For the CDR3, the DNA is TGTGCCAGCAGTCGACAGGGCTATGGCAATCAGCCCCAGCATTTT. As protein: CASSRQGYGNQPQHF.

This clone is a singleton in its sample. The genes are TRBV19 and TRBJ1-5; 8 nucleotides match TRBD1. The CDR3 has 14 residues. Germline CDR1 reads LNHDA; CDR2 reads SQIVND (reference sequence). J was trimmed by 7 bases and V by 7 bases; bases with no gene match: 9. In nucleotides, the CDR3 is TGTGCCAGTATACCGACAGGGGCGCAGCAGCCCCAGCATTTT. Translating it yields CASIPTGAQQPQHF.

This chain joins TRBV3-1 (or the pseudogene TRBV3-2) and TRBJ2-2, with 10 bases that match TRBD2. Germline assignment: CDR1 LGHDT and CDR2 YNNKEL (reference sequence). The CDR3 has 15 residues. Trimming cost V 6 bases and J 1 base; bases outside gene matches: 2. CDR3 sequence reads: CASRAGGWNTGELFF. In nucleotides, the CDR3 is TGTGCCAGCAGAGCGGGGGGGTGGAACACCGGGGAGCTGTTTTTT.

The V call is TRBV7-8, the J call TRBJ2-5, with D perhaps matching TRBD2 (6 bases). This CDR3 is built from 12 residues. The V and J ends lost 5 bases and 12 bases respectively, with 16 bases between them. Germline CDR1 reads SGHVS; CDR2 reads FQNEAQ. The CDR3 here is CASSLVGDWKYF. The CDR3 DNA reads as TGTGCCAGCAGCCTCGTTGGGGACTGGAAGTACTTC.

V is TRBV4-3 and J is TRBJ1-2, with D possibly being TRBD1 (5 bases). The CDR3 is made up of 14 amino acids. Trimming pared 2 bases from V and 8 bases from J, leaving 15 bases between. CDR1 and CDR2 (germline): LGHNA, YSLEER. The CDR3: CASSQLPGTGGYTF. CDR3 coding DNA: TGCGCCAGCAGCCAACTTCCGGGGACTGGGGGCTACACCTTC.

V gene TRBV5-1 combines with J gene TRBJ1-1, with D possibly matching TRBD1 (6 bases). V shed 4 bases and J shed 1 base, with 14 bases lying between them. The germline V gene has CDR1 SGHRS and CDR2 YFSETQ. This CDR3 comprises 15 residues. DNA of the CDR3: TGCGCCAGCAGCCCCCGCTGGGGGGCGAACACTGAAGCTTTCTTT. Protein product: CASSPRWGANTEAFF.

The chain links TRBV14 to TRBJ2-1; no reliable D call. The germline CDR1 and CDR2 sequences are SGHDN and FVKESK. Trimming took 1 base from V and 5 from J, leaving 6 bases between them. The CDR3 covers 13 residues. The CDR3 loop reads CASSQGPNNEQFF. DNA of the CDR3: TGTGCCAGCAGCCAAGGTCCGAACAATGAGCAGTTCTTC.